Each of the 8 T cell receptor beta chains below was sequenced from the same sample in a study of T-cell reconstitution after alpha-beta-depleted transplantation in children. The library targeted TCRbeta and was prepared with unique molecular identifiers. TCRdb reanalysed the PCR reads using MiXCR and keeps one entry per CDR3 protein. The data show about 250,000 distinct CDR3 sequences, about 24% seen once. The material was PBMCs, mostly from graft donor cells, obtained 360 days after TCRalphabeta/CD19-depleted stem cell transplant. The receptors derive from a female patient under 10 years old who had a stem cell transplant for congenital amegakaryocytic thrombocytopenia, so the T cells may come from the graft donor.

The table lists this clonotype with a count of one. V usage is TRBV6-2 or TRBV6-3 and J usage is TRBJ2-3; TRBD2 is a possible D gene (6 bases). The CDR3 has 16 residues. V was shortened by 6 bases and J by 2 bases, with 18 bases between the two germline ends. Germline V CDR1 and CDR2: MNHEY, SVGEGT. This chain's CDR3 is CASSLPGLQITDTQYF. DNA for the CDR3: TGTGCCAGCAGCCTTCCGGGACTCCAAATCACAGATACGCAGTATTTT.

This clonotype has more than one count but fewer than ten. The chain employs TRBV28 and TRBJ1-5; D is uncertain. Trimming stripped 6 bases from V and 0 bases from J, with 12 bases between. The CDR3 runs to 15 residues. Germline values: CDR1 MDHEN, CDR2 SYDVKM. CDR3 DNA sequence: TGTGCCAGCAGCCCTTCCCAGTATAGCAATCAGCCCCAGCATTTT. This translates into CASSPSQYSNQPQHF.

V is TRBV12-3 or TRBV12-4 and J is TRBJ2-7; 14 bases agree with TRBD2. The CDR3 is 15 amino acids. Trimming removed 5 bases from V and 4 bases from J; junction bases left unmatched: 4. The CDR3 loop reads CASSPTSGRVYEQYF. The CDR3, as DNA: TGTGCCAGCAGTCCGACTAGCGGGAGGGTTTACGAGCAGTACTTC.

In this sample, this clonotype turned up a few times. The CDR3 DNA sequence: TGCGCCAGCAGCCAAACCTACAGGGGAGAGTTTGGCTACACCTTC. Residues: CASSQTYRGEFGYTF. The rearrangement uses TRBV4-1 and TRBJ1-2, with 7 bases lining up with TRBD1. CDR1 MGHRA and CDR2 YSYEKL come from the germline V gene. This CDR3 is 15 amino acids long. Losses at the gene ends were 2 bases for V and 7 bases for J; bases not matched to a gene: 10.

This clonotype was detected only once. CDR3 coding DNA: TGTGCCAGCAGTGGGCCCCGGGAGACCCAGTACTTC. Its protein product is CASSGPRETQYF. The genes are TRBV2 and TRBJ2-5; D ambiguous. The V gene's germline CDR1 is SNHLY and CDR2 FYNNEI. Trimming took 4 bases from V and 5 from J, leaving 8 bases between them. The CDR3 spans 12 residues.

This clonotype has more than one count but fewer than ten. This chain joins TRBV28 and TRBJ2-5; a weak D match, TRBD2 (5 bases). The CDR3 is 15 residues long. Per germline, CDR1 MDHEN and CDR2 SYDVKM. V was shortened by 6 bases and J by 3 bases, with 17 bases between the two germline ends. CDR3 loop: CASRVSGFPKETQYF. In nucleotides, the CDR3 is TGTGCCAGCAGGGTATCGGGATTTCCAAAAGAGACCCAGTACTTC.

The chain carries TRBV3-1 and TRBJ1-4, with 7 bases aligning to TRBD1. Trimming took 4 bases from V and 0 from J; bases not matched to a gene: 8. The CDR3 consists of 17 residues. Germline assignment: CDR1 LGHDT and CDR2 YNNKEL (reference sequence). In DNA form, the CDR3 reads TGTGCCAGCAGCCCCCCAGGGGGGGCAACAACTAATGAAAAACTGTTTTTT. Its translation is CASSPPGGATTNEKLFF.

The V gene is TRBV20-1, the J gene TRBJ1-5, with D perhaps matching TRBD1 (6 bases). Trimming pared 1 base from V and 9 bases from J, leaving 13 bases between. CDR3 size: 13 residues. Germline loops: CDR1 DFQATT, CDR2 SNEGSKA (reference sequence). The CDR3 protein is CSARATDRRPQHF. The DNA of the CDR3 is TGCAGTGCTAGAGCTACGGACAGACGGCCCCAGCATTTT.